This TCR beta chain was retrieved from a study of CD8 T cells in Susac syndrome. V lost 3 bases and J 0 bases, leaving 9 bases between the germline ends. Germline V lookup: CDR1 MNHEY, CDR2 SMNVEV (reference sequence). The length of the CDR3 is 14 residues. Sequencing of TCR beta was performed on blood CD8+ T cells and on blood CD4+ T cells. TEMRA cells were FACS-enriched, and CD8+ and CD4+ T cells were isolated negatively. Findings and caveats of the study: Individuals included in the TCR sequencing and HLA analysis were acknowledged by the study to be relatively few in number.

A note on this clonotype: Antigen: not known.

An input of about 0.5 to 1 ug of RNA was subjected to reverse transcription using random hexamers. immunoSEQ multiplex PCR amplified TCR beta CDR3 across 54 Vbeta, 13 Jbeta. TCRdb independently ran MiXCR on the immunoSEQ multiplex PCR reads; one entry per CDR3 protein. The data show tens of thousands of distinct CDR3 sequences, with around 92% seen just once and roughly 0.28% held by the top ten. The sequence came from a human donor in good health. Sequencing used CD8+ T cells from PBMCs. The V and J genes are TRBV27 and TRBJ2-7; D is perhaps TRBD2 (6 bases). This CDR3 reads CASSLEGSSYEQYF. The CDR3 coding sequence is TGTGCCAGCAGTTTGGAGGGAAGCTCCTACGAGCAGTACTTC.